The 12 T cell receptor beta chains below come from one sample, sequenced in a study of beta chain features in type 1 diabetes. Study results and caveats: Shortening that was moderate but significant affected the TCRB CDR3s of Type 1 diabetes patients in all four CD4+ subsets.

No antigens are known for them. Expressed TCRB transcripts were sequenced because the entire RNA isolate underwent reverse transcription. The data were produced by immunoSEQ multiplex PCR, yet TCRdb's version contains in-frame clones alone and is incomplete. This sample yields over 200,000 clones, of which roughly 10% are seen a single time; roughly 0.017% belongs to the top ten. Sequencing used naive CD4+ T cells from blood. The source of these receptors is a man aged 30 to 45 with type 1 diabetes.

This clone occurred a few times. J is TRBJ1-4 and V is TRBV11-2; D not resolved. Trimming stripped 5 bases from V and 0 bases from J, with 10 bases between. CDR1 SGHAT and CDR2 FQNNGV come from the germline V gene. The CDR3 has 15 residues. This CDR3 is CASSQTRTTNEKLFF. The DNA for the CDR3 is TGTGCCAGCAGCCAAACACGTACAACTAATGAAAAACTGTTTTTT.

The chain joins TRBV5-4 to TRBJ1-5, with 8 bases lining up with TRBD1. V gave up 3 bases and J gave up 7 bases; unmatched junction bases: 3. The CDR3 length is 13 residues. The germline V gene has CDR1 SGHNT and CDR2 YYREEE (reference sequence). As DNA, the CDR3 is TGTGCCAGCAGCTCAGGGGGCGAGCAGCCCCAGCATTTT. Amino acid sequence: CASSSGGEQPQHF.

Turning to this clone: Other DNA sequences of this sample code for an identical CDR3. The rearrangement joins TRBV7-2 to TRBJ1-5, with a possible D match to TRBD1 (6 bases). V dropped 4 bases and J dropped 1 base, with 8 bases sitting between them. The CDR3 spans 14 residues. Per the germline V gene, CDR1 is SGHTA and CDR2 is FQGNSA. CDR3 bases: TGTGCCAGCAGCTGGACAGAAAGCAATCAGCCCCAGCATTTT. Amino acid sequence: CASSWTESNQPQHF. The full variable domain, its missing parts supplied by reference TRBV7-2 and TRBJ1-5, is GAGVSQSPSNKVTEKGKDVELRCDPISGHTALYWYRQSLGQGLEFLIYFQGNSAPDKSGLPSDRFSAERTGGSVSTLTIQRTQQEDSAVYLCASSWTESNQPQHFGDGTRLSIL.

The chain has TRBV9 and TRBJ1-5; D possibly corresponds to TRBD1 (5 bases). This CDR3 region has 15 residues. V gave up 0 bases and J gave up 5 bases, with 12 bases separating them. Germline assignment: CDR1 SGDLS and CDR2 YYNGEE. Here the CDR3 reads CASSVEAGKDQPQHF. CDR3 sequence (DNA): TGTGCCAGCAGCGTAGAGGCAGGGAAGGATCAGCCCCAGCATTTT.

The rearrangement uses TRBV4-2 and TRBJ1-6; D remains unclear. Germline CDR1 and CDR2: LGHNA and YNFKEQ. The CDR3 loop spans 12 amino acids. The germline V and J ends were trimmed by 4 bases and 7 bases, with 5 bases remaining between them. In DNA form, the CDR3 reads TGTGCCAGCAGCCCGCAGAATTCACCCCTCCACTTT. It encodes CASSPQNSPLHF.

The J gene is TRBJ2-3, the V gene TRBV11-2; 7 nucleotides match TRBD1. CDR3 length: 15 residues. The J segment lost 2 bases and the V segment lost 5 bases, leaving 7 bases of the junction unmatched. Germline V gene lookup returns CDR1 SGHAT and CDR2 FQNNGV. CDR3 protein: CASSHFDRATDTQYF. The CDR3 DNA follows: TGTGCCAGCAGCCATTTCGACAGGGCCACAGATACGCAGTATTTT. The variable domain in full, completed from reference TRBV11-2 and TRBJ2-3, reads EAGVAQSPRYKIIEKRQSVAFWCNPISGHATLYWYQQILGQGPKLLIQFQNNGVVDDSQLPKDRFSAERLKGVDSTLKIQPAKLEDSAVYLCASSHFDRATDTQYFGPGTRLTVL.

The rearrangement joins TRBV5-4 to TRBJ2-5, with 10 bases identical to TRBD2. Per germline, CDR1 SGHNT and CDR2 YYREEE (reference sequence). J lost 4 bases, V lost 3 bases, and 9 bases had no gene match. This CDR3 has 16 amino acids. The CDR3, as DNA: TGTGCCAGCAGCTCCTTAGCGGGGGGCCTCGGAGAGACCCAGTACTTC. This gives the protein CASSSLAGGLGETQYF. Together with reference TRBV5-4 and TRBJ2-5, the CDR3 gives the full variable domain: ETGVTQSPTHLIKTRGQQVTLRCSSQSGHNTVSWYQQALGQGPQFIFQYYREEENGRGNFPPRFSGLQFPNYSSELNVNALELDDSALYLCASSSLAGGLGETQYFGPGTRLLVL.

This chain uses TRBV5-1 with TRBJ2-7; the D is unclear. The germline CDR1 and CDR2 sequences are SGHRS and YFSETQ. This CDR3 has 11 residues. Between the trimmed V and J ends, which lost 3 bases and 5 bases, there was a span of 6 bases. In DNA, the CDR3 is TGCGCCAGCAGCTCCATCAACGAGCAGTACTTC. Its protein product is CASSSINEQYF.

This clone has only a few counts. The chain has TRBV9 and TRBJ2-7; the D gene is possibly TRBD2 (5 bases). This CDR3 is built from 14 residues. Germline V gene data show CDR1 as SGDLS and CDR2 as YYNGEE. V lost 4 bases and J 3 bases, leaving 14 bases between the germline ends. The CDR3 region has the DNA TGTGCCAGCAGCCCAACGGGAACCCTCTACGAGCAGTACTTC. Translated, it gives CASSPTGTLYEQYF.

This clone occurred a few times. J is TRBJ2-1 and V is TRBV7-3; a possible D gene is TRBD2 (7 bases). Germline V gene data show CDR1 as SGHTA and CDR2 as FQGTGA. V shed 2 bases and J shed 6 bases, with 14 bases lying between them. The CDR3 is 15 amino acids. As DNA, the CDR3 is TGTGCCAGCAGCTTAGGAGGGGGGGCCTTCAATGAGCAGTTCTTC. Protein product: CASSLGGGAFNEQFF.

This clone showed up just a few times. The chain joins TRBV7-9 to TRBJ1-2; TRBD1 matches 8 bases. The V segment lost 4 bases and the J segment 8 bases; nucleotides outside the gene matches: 6. The CDR3 length is 13 residues. Germline CDR1 reads SEHNR; CDR2 reads FQNEAQ (reference sequence). The CDR3 protein is CASSSGQGRGYTF. Written as DNA, the CDR3 is TGTGCCAGCAGCTCCGGACAGGGACGGGGCTACACCTTC.

The V gene is TRBV2, the J gene TRBJ2-1; TRBD2 matches 9 bases. V shed 1 base, J shed 8 bases, and the junction held 6 bases outside the gene matches. The CDR3 contains 15 residues. Looked up from germline, CDR1 is SNHLY and CDR2 is FYNNEI. The CDR3: CASSEVSGGADEQFF. The CDR3 bases are TGTGCCAGCAGTGAAGTTAGCGGGGGAGCGGATGAGCAGTTCTTC.